Following are 27 T cell receptor beta chains from one sample sequenced in a study of PD-1 blockade in classical Hodgkin lymphoma. Indicated time point: newly diagnosed, previously untreated cHL patient sample. TCRdb keeps only in-frame clones here, not all; method: immunoSEQ multiplex PCR. The sample includes tens of thousands of clones, approximately 93% seen only once; the top ten take about 2.6%. Sequencing was carried out using peripheral blood mononuclear cells (PBMCs). The receptor set was obtained from a human donor with classical Hodgkin lymphoma.

The chain employs TRBV19 and TRBJ1-5; D ambiguous. Germline assignment: CDR1 LNHDA and CDR2 SQIVND (reference sequence). Trimming removed 5 bases at V and 5 bases at J, with 13 bases between. CDR3 length: 14 residues. CDR3 in DNA: TGTGCCAGTAGTCATATGAGGTATCATCAGCCCCAGCATTTT. Amino acid sequence: CASSHMRYHQPQHF.

The J gene is TRBJ1-5, the V gene TRBV6-5; maybe TRBD1 (5 bases). Deletions cut 2 bases from V and 10 bases from J, with 15 bases between. The CDR3 runs 14 residues. Germline CDR1 MNHEY, CDR2 SVGAGI. As DNA, the CDR3 is TGTGCCAGCAGTTACCCGACAGAGAGGGGTCCCCAGCATTTT. This translates into CASSYPTERGPQHF.

This chain uses TRBV28 with TRBJ1-1; 9 nucleotides line up with TRBD1. V dropped 6 bases and J dropped 7; count of bases not matched to a gene: 6. This CDR3 has 13 amino acids. Germline assignment: CDR1 MDHEN and CDR2 SYDVKM. CDR3 sequence reads: CASRTGGVFEAFF. The CDR3 region has the DNA TGTGCCAGCAGAACAGGGGGCGTTTTTGAAGCTTTCTTT.

The chain employs TRBV5-1 and TRBJ2-2; D possibly corresponds to TRBD1 (5 bases). Trimming removed 5 bases at V and 4 bases at J, with 18 bases between. This CDR3 contains 16 residues. Germline lookup yields CDR1 SGHRS and CDR2 YFSETQ. CDR3 DNA: TGCGCCAGCAGTTCCTCGCCCGGCAGGGCCACCGGGGAGCTGTTTTTT. The encoded protein is CASSSSPGRATGELFF.

As DNA, the CDR3 is TGTGCCAGCAGCCCCCGGGACAGGGGTAGCAATCAGCCCCAGCATTTT. Residues: CASSPRDRGSNQPQHF. The chain is built from TRBV7-8 and TRBJ1-5, with 10 bases matching TRBD1. Trimming took 5 bases from V and 0 from J; bases not matched to a gene: 4. Germline CDR1 reads SGHVS; CDR2 reads FQNEAQ. This CDR3 spans 16 amino acids.

The chain carries TRBV5-1 and TRBJ1-2, with 7 nucleotides matching TRBD1. The CDR3 covers 14 residues. Germline trimming cut 0 bases from V and 2 bases from J; bases unmatched to any gene: 1. The germline V gene has CDR1 SGHRS and CDR2 YFSETQ. CDR3 DNA: TGCGCCAGCAGCTTGGAGGGGGCCAACTATGGCTACACCTTC. It encodes CASSLEGANYGYTF.

CDR3 region: CASSYGLQGAHLSLHF. CDR3 nucleotide sequence: TGTGCCAGCAGTTACGGCTTACAGGGGGCGCATCTATCCCTCCACTTT. The chain joins TRBV6-6 to TRBJ1-6; 9 bases line up with TRBD1. The CDR3 is 16 residues long. With 2 bases clipped from V and 14 bases from J, the junction kept 13 bases outside the gene matches. Germline V gene data show CDR1 as MNHNY and CDR2 as SVGAGI (reference sequence).

The chain uses TRBV7-8 and TRBJ1-5; D is possibly TRBD1 (5 bases). Germline V gene data show CDR1 as SGHVS and CDR2 as FQNEAQ. V dropped 1 base and J dropped 5 bases, with 12 bases sitting between them. This CDR3 has 15 amino acids. The CDR3 DNA is TGTGCCAGCAGCTTAGAGGGCAGGGACTATCAGCCCCAGCATTTT. Amino acids: CASSLEGRDYQPQHF.

The chain combines TRBV6-1 with TRBJ2-5, with D perhaps assigned TRBD1 or TRBD2 (5 bases each). The DNA end is more similar to TRBJ2-7, so the J call may be wrong. The CDR3 extends over 13 amino acids. Germline CDR1 reads MNHNS; CDR2 reads SASEGT. The CDR3 loop is CASGRDGFYEQYF. In nucleotides, the CDR3 is TGTGCCAGCGGAAGGGACGGATTCTACGAGCAGTACTTC.

This sequence joins TRBV9 and TRBJ2-3; possibly TRBD2 for D (5 bases). This CDR3 has 16 residues. CDR1 is SGDLS and CDR2 is YYNGEE in the germline V gene. The ends were cut back, 2 bases at V and 1 base at J, with 14 bases in the middle. CDR3 residues: CASSVGSGFGTDTQYF. CDR3 nucleotides: TGTGCCAGCAGCGTGGGGTCGGGATTTGGCACAGATACGCAGTATTTT.

The chain has TRBV7-2 and TRBJ2-7, with TRBD2 matching over 16 bases. From germline, CDR1 is SGHTA and CDR2 FQGNSA. V was clipped by 4 bases and J by 7 bases; unmatched bases: 4. The CDR3 spans 15 residues. The CDR3 region has the DNA TGTGCCAGCAGCTCCCTGGGACTAGCGGGAGGGGAGCAGTACTTC. Protein: CASSSLGLAGGEQYF. The full variable domain, with the rest looked up from reference TRBV7-2 and TRBJ2-7, is GAGVSQSPSNKVTEKGKDVELRCDPISGHTALYWYRQSLGQGLEFLIYFQGNSAPDKSGLPSDRFSAERTGGSVSTLTIQRTQQEDSAVYLCASSSLGLAGGEQYFGPGTRLTVT.

The chain employs TRBV4-1 and TRBJ2-3, with 9 bases fitting TRBD2. Per the germline V gene, CDR1 is MGHRA and CDR2 is YSYEKL. The CDR3 runs to 15 residues. J gave up 8 bases and V 1 base, and 7 bases lay outside the gene matches. The CDR3 loop reads CASSQASGDPGTQYF. In nucleotides, the CDR3 is TGCGCCAGCAGCCAAGCTAGCGGGGACCCGGGTACGCAGTATTTT.

The chain has TRBV4-1 and TRBJ1-1; maybe TRBD1 (6 bases). CDR3 length: 16 residues. CDR1 is MGHRA and CDR2 is YSYEKL in the germline V gene. The V end was cut by 5 bases, the J end by 6 bases, with 22 bases between. CDR3 protein: CASSLGASQGRPEAFF. CDR3 in DNA: TGCGCCAGCAGCTTGGGGGCATCACAGGGTCGGCCTGAAGCTTTCTTT.

The genes are TRBV7-3 and TRBJ2-1; 10 bases line up with TRBD2. V lost 5 bases to trimming and J lost 4 bases; unmatched junction nucleotides: 5. The CDR3 consists of 15 residues. CDR1 and CDR2 (germline): SGHTA, FQGTGA. In DNA, the CDR3 is TGTGCCAGCAGCCACAGGGGACTAGCGTACAATGAGCAGTTCTTC. Protein sequence: CASSHRGLAYNEQFF.

This clone was observed once. J is TRBJ2-7 and V is TRBV7-9; no clear D. The CDR3 is made up of 17 amino acids. CDR1 is SEHNR and CDR2 is FQNEAQ in the germline V gene (reference sequence). Trimming left V 1 base short and J 3 bases short, with 19 bases between. DNA of the CDR3: TGTGCCAGCAGCTTAGGGCAAGGACGCCCGGAAAACTACGAGCAGTACTTC. Translating gives CASSLGQGRPENYEQYF. Full variable domain (outside the CDR3, taken from reference TRBV7-9 and TRBJ2-7): DTGVSQNPRHKITKRGQNVTFRCDPISEHNRLYWYRQTLGQGPEFLTYFQNEAQLEKSRLLSDRFSAERPKGSFSTLEIQRTEQGDSAMYLCASSLGQGRPENYEQYFGPGTRLTVT.

V is TRBV2 and J is TRBJ2-5, with TRBD1 as a possible D gene (7 bases). V was trimmed by 6 bases and J by 1 base, leaving 18 bases between them. CDR3 length: 16 residues. Germline V gene lookup returns CDR1 SNHLY and CDR2 FYNNEI. The CDR3 is CASSVYWGDSQETQYF. In nucleotides, the CDR3 is TGTGCCAGCAGCGTCTATTGGGGGGACAGCCAAGAGACCCAGTACTTC.

J is TRBJ2-7 and V is TRBV4-3, with TRBD2 as a possible D gene (7 bases). V was shortened by 0 bases and J by 2 bases, with 17 bases between the two germline ends. The germline gives CDR1 LGHNA, CDR2 YSLEER. CDR3 length: 17 amino acids. DNA of the CDR3: TGCGCCAGCAGCCAAGAGACACCGGGGGGCCATCCCTACGAGCAGTACTTC. Its protein product is CASSQETPGGHPYEQYF.

The genes are TRBV28 and TRBJ1-1, with D uncertain. V gave up 4 bases and J gave up 1 base, with 10 bases separating them. Per the germline V gene, CDR1 is MDHEN and CDR2 is SYDVKM. The CDR3 loop spans 14 amino acids. CDR3 protein: CASSSLDWNTEAFF. CDR3 nucleotides: TGTGCCAGCAGTTCATTGGACTGGAACACTGAAGCTTTCTTT. Looking up the rest from reference TRBV28 and TRBJ1-1 gives the full variable domain: DVKVTQSSRYLVKRTGEKVFLECVQDMDHENMFWYRQDPGLGLRLIYFSYDVKMKEKGDIPEGYSVSREKKERFSLILESASTNQTSMYLCASSSLDWNTEAFFGQGTRLTVV.

The chain joins TRBV28 to TRBJ2-1, with 7 bases lining up with TRBD1. CDR3 length equals 12 residues. CDR1 and CDR2 (germline): MDHEN, SYDVKM. The V gene end was trimmed by 11 bases and the J gene end by 7 bases; junction bases not matched to a gene: 8. CDR3 in DNA: TGTGCCCTCGGGACAGCATTTAATGAGCAGTTCTTC. Translation gives CALGTAFNEQFF.

This chain connects TRBV5-1 to TRBJ1-1; TRBD1 aligns across 12 bases. The CDR3 loop spans 18 amino acids. In germline, CDR1 is SGHRS, CDR2 YFSETQ. V shed 5 bases, J shed 4 bases, and the junction held 15 bases outside the gene matches. CDR3 sequence (DNA): TGCGCCAGCAGATTAACCGGGACAGGGGGCCGCGGAGGCACTGAAGCTTTCTTT. This translates into CASRLTGTGGRGGTEAFF.

This rearrangement joins TRBV7-2 to TRBJ2-7, with TRBD1 matching 9 bases. The length of the CDR3 is 14 residues. CDR1 and CDR2 from the germline V gene are SGHTA and FQGNSA. The V and J ends lost 6 bases and 2 bases, in that order; junction bases with no gene match: 5. In DNA, the CDR3 is TGTGCCAGCAGTCCCGGGACAGGGCCCTACGAGCAGTACTTC. Its translation: CASSPGTGPYEQYF.

This chain links TRBV2 with TRBJ1-1; 7 positions agree with TRBD1. CDR1 and CDR2 (germline): SNHLY, FYNNEI. V lost 10 bases to trimming and J lost 1 base; unmatched junction nucleotides: 9. The CDR3 sequence is 14 residues long. The CDR3 reads CAIWDSFTNTEAFF. In DNA form, the CDR3 reads TGTGCCATATGGGACAGTTTTACGAACACTGAAGCTTTCTTT. Variable domain in full (rest from reference TRBV2 and TRBJ1-1): EPEVTQTPSHQVTQMGQEVILRCVPISNHLYFYWYRQILGQKVEFLVSFYNNEISEKSEIFDDQFSVERPDGSNFTLKIRSTKLEDSAMYFCAIWDSFTNTEAFFGQGTRLTVV.

The chain employs TRBV2 and TRBJ2-2, with 7 nucleotides matching TRBD1. CDR3 length: 13 residues. After removal of 6 bases from V and 8 bases from J, the junction contained 6 bases not matched to a gene. Per the germline V gene, CDR1 is SNHLY and CDR2 is FYNNEI. CDR3 in DNA: TGTGCCAGCAGACTTAACAGGGGTGGGGAGCTGTTTTTT. Residues: CASRLNRGGELFF. Full variable domain (remainder filled in from reference TRBV2 and TRBJ2-2): EPEVTQTPSHQVTQMGQEVILRCVPISNHLYFYWYRQILGQKVEFLVSFYNNEISEKSEIFDDQFSVERPDGSNFTLKIRSTKLEDSAMYFCASRLNRGGELFFGEGSRLTVL.

V is TRBV7-9 and J is TRBJ2-5, with 9 nucleotides matching TRBD1. V was clipped by 4 bases and J by 5 bases; unmatched bases: 14. CDR3 size: 17 residues. The germline V gene has CDR1 SEHNR and CDR2 FQNEAQ (reference sequence). The CDR3 bases are TGTGCCAGCAGCTCGCCCTCTTACAGGGGGCTGGAGGAGACCCAGTACTTC. Amino acids: CASSSPSYRGLEETQYF.

V and J are TRBV19 and TRBJ1-2, with D possibly being TRBD1 (6 bases). V lost 6 bases and J 6 bases, leaving 14 bases between the germline ends. The CDR3 totals 13 residues. CDR1 is LNHDA, CDR2 SQIVND, per germline (reference sequence). The CDR3 protein is CASSNRAGDGYTF. CDR3 nucleotide sequence: TGTGCCAGTAGCAACAGGGCAGGCGATGGCTACACCTTC.

The chain couples TRBV29-1 to TRBJ2-1; D is tentatively TRBD1 or TRBD2 (6 bases each). Looked up from germline, CDR1 is SQVTM and CDR2 is ANQGSEA. Between the trimmed V and J ends, which lost 4 bases and 7 bases, there was a span of 11 bases. The CDR3 consists of 12 residues. The CDR3 spells CSVAQGRNEQFF. CDR3 nucleotides: TGCAGCGTTGCCCAGGGGAGGAATGAGCAGTTCTTC.

Only one count was recorded for this clone. V and J are TRBV5-1 and TRBJ2-3; 9 bases are shared with TRBD1. Trimming took 4 bases from V and 5 from J; bases not matched to a gene: 5. Germline CDR1 reads SGHRS; CDR2 reads YFSETQ. The CDR3 runs to 14 residues. CDR3 protein: CASSVGQGGDTQYF. Here the CDR3 DNA reads TGCGCCAGCAGCGTGGGACAGGGAGGAGATACGCAGTATTTT.